The 28 T cell receptor beta chains presented below share a single source sample, sequenced in a study of CD8 T cells in ankylosing spondylitis. MiXCR, run by TCRdb on the 5' RACE reads, gives a single entry per CDR3 protein. Found here are about 250,000 distinct CDR3 sequences, roughly 32% of them singletons; the top ten hold approximately 4.4%. Sequenced input: blood, either unsorted or a sorted T cell fraction (not recorded which). All receptors derive from a male donor with ankylosing spondylitis or in good health (not recorded which).

The chain combines TRBV5-6 with TRBJ2-3; the D call may be TRBD1 or TRBD2 (5 bases each). Germline loops: CDR1 SGHDT, CDR2 YYEEEE. The CDR3 runs 16 residues. Deletions cut 5 bases from V and 7 bases from J, with 23 bases between. The CDR3 sequence: CASSFGARATGHTQYF. CDR3 nucleotides: TGTGCCAGCAGTTTTGGCGCTCGAGCAACGGGGCATACGCAGTATTTT.

The chain links TRBV27 to TRBJ2-5, with TRBD2 matching over 8 bases. Germline V gene data show CDR1 as MNHEY and CDR2 as SMNVEV (reference sequence). The V segment lost 10 bases and the J segment 5 bases; nucleotides outside the gene matches: 0. The CDR3 totals 10 residues. CDR3 in DNA: TGTGCCACGGGGGGGGAGACCCAGTACTTC. Translated, it gives CATGGETQYF.

This chain joins TRBV20-1 and TRBJ1-4; 11 bases agree with TRBD1. Germline values: CDR1 DFQATT, CDR2 SNEGSKA (reference sequence). The CDR3 spans 15 residues. Trimming took 5 bases from V and 2 from J; bases not matched to a gene: 4. The CDR3 loop is CSARDRGETNEKLFF. CDR3 DNA: TGCAGTGCTCGGGACAGGGGGGAGACTAATGAAAAACTGTTTTTT.

Ten or more counts support this clonotype. The V gene is TRBV29-1, the J gene TRBJ2-7, with a tentative D call TRBD1 (5 bases). The CDR3 totals 12 residues. Deletions cut 5 bases from V and 1 base from J, with 9 bases between. The germline CDR1 and CDR2 sequences are SQVTM and ANQGSEA. The CDR3 DNA follows: TGCAGCGTTCCAGGGAATTCCTACGAGCAGTACTTC. This gives the protein CSVPGNSYEQYF.

This clonotype was found a few times. This chain connects TRBV9 to TRBJ2-1, with 8 nucleotides matching TRBD2. There are 18 residues in the CDR3. The J segment lost 2 bases and the V segment lost 3 bases, leaving 13 bases of the junction unmatched. CDR1 SGDLS and CDR2 YYNGEE come from the germline V gene. CDR3 sequence reads: CASSASVSGVTAYNEQFF. CDR3 DNA: TGTGCCAGCAGCGCCTCGGTTAGCGGGGTAACTGCCTACAATGAGCAGTTCTTC.

This clonotype has only a few counts. The chain is built from TRBV20-1 and TRBJ1-1, with D possibly TRBD1 on 6 matching bases. The CDR3 is 14 amino acids. Germline loops: CDR1 DFQATT, CDR2 SNEGSKA (reference sequence). The V gene lost 0 bases and the J gene lost 4 bases, with 12 bases spanning the gap. The CDR3 loop is CSARDEGEVTEAFF. The CDR3 coding sequence is TGCAGTGCTAGAGATGAGGGGGAAGTCACTGAAGCTTTCTTT.

This clonotype has more than one count but fewer than ten. The DNA for the CDR3 is TGCAGTGCCCCGCCTCGGGGGGCCAGCGATGAGCAGTTCTTC. It translates to CSAPPRGASDEQFF. V and J are TRBV20-1 and TRBJ2-1; tentative D call: TRBD2 (7 bases). The CDR3 consists of 14 residues. Germline V gene sequence: CDR1 DFQATT, CDR2 SNEGSKA (reference sequence). The V gene lost 6 bases and the J gene lost 8 bases, with 20 bases spanning the gap.

This clonotype was seen only a few times. The CDR3 bases are TGCAGTGCTAGAGCGCTGGGAGATACGCAGTATTTT. The encoded protein is CSARALGDTQYF. The V gene is TRBV20-1, the J gene TRBJ2-3; D ambiguous. Trimming cost V 1 base and J 5 bases, with 7 bases left between them. CDR3 size: 12 residues. Germline CDR1 is DFQATT and CDR2 is SNEGSKA (reference sequence).

This clonotype was detected only a few times. The chain joins TRBV24-1 to TRBJ2-1, with 14 positions matching TRBD2. Per the germline V gene, CDR1 is KGHDR and CDR2 is SFDVKD. V lost 4 bases to trimming and J lost 8 bases; unmatched junction nucleotides: 6. The CDR3 consists of 16 residues. DNA of the CDR3: TGTGCCACCAGTGACCGACTAGCGGGGGGGCCCTATGAGCAGTTCTTC. This translates into CATSDRLAGGPYEQFF.

This clonotype occurred a few times. The chain joins TRBV20-1 to TRBJ2-1, with D perhaps matching TRBD1 or TRBD2 (5 bases each). Per the germline V gene, CDR1 is DFQATT and CDR2 is SNEGSKA (reference sequence). V was shortened by 6 bases and J by 4 bases, with 19 bases between the two germline ends. The length of the CDR3 is 15 residues. CDR3 region: CSADGVEGRYNEQFF. The CDR3 bases are TGCAGTGCCGATGGGGTAGAGGGGCGATACAATGAGCAGTTCTTC.

In its sample, this clonotype was seen a few times. The rearrangement joins TRBV29-1 to TRBJ2-3; D is uncertain. Germline-derived CDR1 and CDR2 are SQVTM and ANQGSEA. The CDR3 extends over 13 amino acids. V gave up 2 bases and J gave up 1 base, with 7 bases separating them. The CDR3 is CSVEIGGTDTQYF. The CDR3 nucleotides read TGCAGCGTTGAAATAGGTGGCACAGATACGCAGTATTTT.

The rearrangement joins TRBV12-3 or TRBV12-4 to TRBJ2-3; possibly TRBD1 for D (5 bases). The ends were cut back, 4 bases at V and 1 base at J, with 9 bases in the middle. This CDR3 has 14 amino acids. CDR3 loop: CASSSQGGTDTQYF. In nucleotides, the CDR3 is TGTGCCAGCAGTTCCCAAGGGGGCACAGATACGCAGTATTTT.

This chain joins TRBV7-9 and TRBJ2-5; TRBD2 aligns across 9 bases. V lost 3 bases, J lost 5 bases, and 10 bases stayed unmatched. Germline V gene data show CDR1 as SEHNR and CDR2 as FQNEAQ (reference sequence). The CDR3 runs to 16 residues. Written as DNA, the CDR3 is TGTGCCAGCAGCTTCTGGAATAGCGGGGGCCACGAGACCCAGTACTTC. It encodes CASSFWNSGGHETQYF.

The sample holds a few counts of this clonotype. The rearrangement joins TRBV6-1 to TRBJ1-1; 7 bases agree with TRBD1. Germline CDR1 and CDR2: MNHNS and SASEGT. V gave up 6 bases and J gave up 0 bases; unmatched junction bases: 4. The CDR3 has 14 residues. This CDR3 is CASRTTGMNTEAFF. CDR3 DNA sequence: TGTGCCAGCAGGACGACAGGGATGAACACTGAAGCTTTCTTT.

This chain joins TRBV21-1 and TRBJ1-2; the table's TRBD1 call for D was not verified on the DNA. TRBV21-1 constitutes a pseudogene. The CDR3 runs to 18 residues. The CDR3 DNA reads as TGTGCCAGCAGCAAAGGAGCAGGGACAGCCCTTTCGGGGTATGGCTACACCTTC. It translates to CASSKGAGTALSGYGYTF.

This clonotype has just a few counts. The V call is TRBV5-6, the J call TRBJ2-3; D is perhaps TRBD1 (5 bases). The CDR3 runs to 15 residues. V gave up 0 bases and J gave up 0 bases, with 8 bases separating them. The germline gives CDR1 SGHDT, CDR2 YYEEEE. CDR3: CASSLDRYSTDTQYF. CDR3 coding DNA: TGTGCCAGCAGCTTGGACAGGTACAGCACAGATACGCAGTATTTT. The full variable domain, its missing parts supplied by reference TRBV5-6 and TRBJ2-3, is DAGVTQSPTHLIKTRGQQVTLRCSPKSGHDTVSWYQQALGQGPQFIFQYYEEEERQRGNFPDRFSGHQFPNYSSELNVNALLLGDSALYLCASSLDRYSTDTQYFGPGTRLTVL.

Only a few counts were recorded for this clonotype. The chain has TRBV20-1 and TRBJ2-5; TRBD1 is a possible D gene (5 bases). The CDR3 runs 12 residues. Germline V gives CDR1 DFQATT, CDR2 SNEGSKA (reference sequence). Trimming left V 6 bases short and J 3 bases short, with 11 bases between. CDR3 bases: TGCAGTGCCACTAAAGGGGAAGAGACCCAGTACTTC. It yields the protein CSATKGEETQYF.

The chain links TRBV12-3 or TRBV12-4 to TRBJ2-2, with 9 bases matching TRBD1. The CDR3 spans 16 residues. With V trimmed by 6 bases and J by 4 bases, 9 bases remained unmatched. CDR3 in amino acids: CASRTPGQGGTGELFF. Written as DNA, the CDR3 is TGTGCCAGCAGAACCCCGGGACAGGGAGGCACCGGGGAGCTGTTTTTT.

The chain links TRBV3-1 to TRBJ2-3, with 11 bases identical to TRBD2. The CDR3 is made up of 16 amino acids. Trimming took 2 bases from V and 1 from J; bases not matched to a gene: 2. Germline V gives CDR1 LGHDT, CDR2 YNNKEL (reference sequence). Written as DNA, the CDR3 is TGTGCCAGCAGCCAACTACTAGCGGGGGGCACAGATACGCAGTATTTT. As protein: CASSQLLAGGTDTQYF.

The J gene is TRBJ2-1, the V gene TRBV5-1; 8 nucleotides agree with TRBD2. The CDR3 has 14 amino acids. Per the germline V gene, CDR1 is SGHRS and CDR2 is YFSETQ. J gave up 5 bases and V 0 bases, and 1 base lay outside the gene matches. In DNA, the CDR3 is TGCGCCAGCAGCTTGGCACTAGCGGACAATGAGCAGTTCTTC. This translates into CASSLALADNEQFF.

This clonotype has just a few counts. In DNA, the CDR3 is TGTGCCAGCAGCCCTACCGGCTCCAAGATTTCACCCCTCCACTTT. Translation: CASSPTGSKISPLHF. The V gene is TRBV12-3 or TRBV12-4, the J gene TRBJ1-6; the D is unclear. V was trimmed by 6 bases and J by 9 bases, leaving 18 bases between them. This CDR3 has 15 residues.

This clonotype was counted only a few times. The J gene is TRBJ2-5, the V gene TRBV4-2; TRBD2 matches at 11 bases. The CDR3 contains 17 residues. The J segment lost 4 bases and the V segment lost 3 bases, leaving 10 bases of the junction unmatched. Germline loops: CDR1 LGHNA, CDR2 YNFKEQ. CDR3 sequence reads: CASSQESGLAELETQYF. The CDR3 bases are TGTGCCAGCAGCCAGGAGTCGGGACTAGCGGAATTAGAGACCCAGTACTTC.

About this clonotype itself: This clone may be a read error of a much larger clone one base away. The genes are TRBV12-3 or TRBV12-4 and TRBJ2-5; D gene uncertain. The V gene lost 6 bases and the J gene lost 3 bases, with 5 bases spanning the gap. The CDR3 length is 11 residues. The CDR3: CASSNKETQYF. CDR3 DNA sequence: TGTGCCAGCAGCAACAAAGAGACCCAGTACTTC.

This clonotype was counted a few times. The chain has TRBV6-5 and TRBJ2-2; 9 positions match TRBD2. CDR1 MNHEY and CDR2 SVGAGI come from the germline V gene. Unmatched junction bases numbered 13, after V lost 0 bases and J lost 11 bases. The CDR3 extends over 17 amino acids. CDR3 bases: TGTGCCAGCAGTTACTCAACAGCGGGGGGTTTCCTGAAAGAGCTGTTTTTT. This gives the protein CASSYSTAGGFLKELFF.

This clonotype was picked up many times. This chain joins TRBV29-1 and TRBJ2-7, with 8 nucleotides matching TRBD1. Losses at the gene ends were 6 bases for V and 7 bases for J; bases not matched to a gene: 11. Germline V lookup: CDR1 SQVTM, CDR2 ANQGSEA. CDR3 size: 13 residues. The CDR3 DNA follows: TGCAGCGTGGTACAGGGGGGAACTTTAGAGCAGTACTTC. Its protein is CSVVQGGTLEQYF.

The rearrangement uses TRBV12-3 or TRBV12-4 and TRBJ2-7; D unclear. The ends were cut back, 6 bases at V and 6 bases at J, with 12 bases in the middle. The CDR3 loop spans 12 amino acids. This chain's CDR3 is CASSLALGEQYF. For the CDR3, the DNA is TGTGCCAGCAGCTTGGCCCTGGGCGAGCAGTACTTC.

A word on this clonotype: It is likely a read error, because the conserved phenylalanine at the end of the CDR3 is missing. The limits of the CDR3 on the DNA are not certain, so only TCRdb's listed CDR3 is given. The chain has TRBV29-1 and TRBJ1-2. Including both end residues, the CDR3 is 9 amino acids long. The germline V gene encodes CDR1 SQVTM and CDR2 ANQGSEA. The CDR3 spells CSVGGFGGI.

This clonotype has only one observation. This chain joins TRBV10-3 and TRBJ2-2; no clear D gene. CDR1 is ENHRY, CDR2 SYGVKD, per germline. This CDR3 spans 13 amino acids. V lost 4 bases and J lost 7, with 10 bases in between. In nucleotides, the CDR3 is TGTGCCATCAGTGTGGTAGAGAGCGGGGAGCTGTTTTTT. As protein: CAISVVESGELFF.